This is a list of T cell receptor beta chains from one sample in a study of blood T cell repertoires in COVID-19. The repertoire was sequenced with immunoSEQ multiplex PCR; TCRdb's copy has only in-frame clones and lacks some. The sample lists roughly 120,000 clones; 75% to 90% were seen once. The source material was peripheral blood. These receptors were obtained from a man aged 25 to 45 with acute or convalescent COVID-19. Each CDR3 is given with its conserved first and last residue. A D gene is named only where the DNA matches it firmly. Where a row states a size, it is once, few, many or the class of an expanded clone; other rows omit it.

CDR3nt: TGTGCCAGTAGTATCTCAGCGGGTTCCTACAATGAGCAGTTCTTC; CDR3aa: CASSISAGSYNEQFF; j_gene: TRBJ2-1; d_gene: -; abundance: -; v_gene: TRBV19
CDR3nt: TGTGCCAGCAGGGAGGGAGAGTACAATGAGCAGTTCTTC; CDR3aa: CASREGEYNEQFF; j_gene: TRBJ2-1; d_gene: -; abundance: -; v_gene: TRBV9
CDR3nt: TGTGCCAGCAGTTTAGGCTCACCCAGGGTAGAGACCCAGTACTTC; CDR3aa: CASSLGSPRVETQYF; j_gene: TRBJ2-5; d_gene: -; abundance: -; v_gene: TRBV27
CDR3nt: TGTGCCACACTGACGGGGGAGGTTAGCAATGAGCAGTTCTTC; CDR3aa: CATLTGEVSNEQFF; j_gene: TRBJ2-1; d_gene: -; abundance: -; v_gene: TRBV6-5
CDR3nt: TGTGCCAGCAGACCATTGCGCTCCTCGAACGGCTATGGCTACACCTTC; CDR3aa: CASRPLRSSNGYGYTF; j_gene: TRBJ1-2; d_gene: -; abundance: -; v_gene: TRBV11-2
CDR3nt: TGTGCCAGCAGTCCCACATACTACGAGCAGTACTTC; CDR3aa: CASSPTYYEQYF; j_gene: TRBJ2-7; d_gene: -; abundance: -; v_gene: TRBV12-3/TRBV12-4
CDR3nt: TGCAGCGTAAAACAGGGTGACACTGAAGCTTTCTTT; CDR3aa: CSVKQGDTEAFF; j_gene: TRBJ1-1; d_gene: -; abundance: -; v_gene: TRBV29-1
CDR3nt: TGTGCCAGCAGTTACCCCGACAGAAACTATGGCTACACCTTC; CDR3aa: CASSYPDRNYGYTF; j_gene: TRBJ1-2; d_gene: -; abundance: -; v_gene: TRBV6-2/TRBV6-3
CDR3nt: TGCAGCGTTGGTTGGGGGCGCGGGGAGCTGTTTTTT; CDR3aa: CSVGWGRGELFF; j_gene: TRBJ2-2; d_gene: -; abundance: -; v_gene: TRBV29-1
CDR3nt: TGTGCCAGCAGCGTACGGGAGGGCCAGAGCAATGAGCAGTTCTTC; CDR3aa: CASSVREGQSNEQFF; j_gene: TRBJ2-1; d_gene: TRBD2; abundance: -; v_gene: TRBV9
CDR3nt: TGTGCCTGGGACCCCGAGGCGGGGGTTCAGCAGTTCTTC; CDR3aa: CAWDPEAGVQQFF; j_gene: TRBJ2-1; d_gene: TRBD2; abundance: once; v_gene: TRBV30
CDR3nt: TGTGCCAGCAGCGTAGCGGGACACCTCCAAGAGACCCAGTACTTC; CDR3aa: CASSVAGHLQETQYF; j_gene: TRBJ2-5; d_gene: -; abundance: -; v_gene: TRBV9
CDR3nt: TGTGCCAGCAGCTTAGATGGCAGGGGGCGCCGGCTCAATGAGCAGTTCTTC; CDR3aa: CASSLDGRGRRLNEQFF; j_gene: TRBJ2-1; d_gene: TRBD1; abundance: -; v_gene: TRBV7-9
CDR3nt: TGTGCCAGCAGCTCCTTACTAGAGTCAGAGCAGTTCTTC; CDR3aa: CASSSLLESEQFF; j_gene: TRBJ2-1; d_gene: -; abundance: -; v_gene: TRBV7-6
CDR3nt: TGTGCCAGCAGCCCTGGACTAGCGGGGAACACCGGGGAGCTGTTTTTT; CDR3aa: CASSPGLAGNTGELFF; j_gene: TRBJ2-2; d_gene: TRBD2; abundance: -; v_gene: TRBV7-3
CDR3nt: TGTGCCAGCAGCCCCTTCGGGACAGGGTCAGCAGATACGCAGTATTTT; CDR3aa: CASSPFGTGSADTQYF; j_gene: TRBJ2-3; d_gene: TRBD1; abundance: -; v_gene: TRBV7-8
CDR3nt: TGTGCCAGCACCCGAGGAGGGGCCAACGTCCTGACTTTC; CDR3aa: CASTRGGANVLTF; j_gene: TRBJ2-6; d_gene: -; abundance: once; v_gene: TRBV6-5
CDR3nt: TGTGCCAGCACAGGGGCCACCTACGAGCAGTACTTC; CDR3aa: CASTGATYEQYF; j_gene: TRBJ2-7; d_gene: -; abundance: -; v_gene: TRBV7-9
CDR3nt: TGTGCCAGCAGTTACCTGGGCGGCACAGATACGCAGTATTTT; CDR3aa: CASSYLGGTDTQYF; j_gene: TRBJ2-3; d_gene: -; abundance: -; v_gene: TRBV6-5
CDR3nt: TGTGCCAGCAGTACCCCAGGGGGGTACGACAGGGACGCCTCTGGGGCCAACGTCCTGACTTTC; CDR3aa: CASSTPGGYDRDASGANVLTF; j_gene: TRBJ2-6; d_gene: -; abundance: -; v_gene: TRBV28
CDR3nt: TGTGCCGCTGCGAACCTAGCGGGAGGGGACCATGAGCAGTTCTTC; CDR3aa: CAAANLAGGDHEQFF; j_gene: TRBJ2-1; d_gene: TRBD2; abundance: -; v_gene: TRBV30
CDR3nt: TGTGCCAGCAGTGGACAGGGGATCGATGAGCAGTTCTTC; CDR3aa: CASSGQGIDEQFF; j_gene: TRBJ2-1; d_gene: TRBD1; abundance: few; v_gene: TRBV25-1
CDR3nt: TGTGCCAGCAGTGCTCCACAGGGAGAGGGAAATTCACCCCTCCACTTT; CDR3aa: CASSAPQGEGNSPLHF; j_gene: TRBJ1-6; d_gene: -; abundance: few; v_gene: TRBV25-1
CDR3nt: TGTGCCAGCAGCTTGGGGTGGCTAGCGGGGTCCCCGGGCACCGGGGAGCTGTTTTTT; CDR3aa: CASSLGWLAGSPGTGELFF; j_gene: TRBJ2-2; d_gene: TRBD2; abundance: -; v_gene: TRBV5-4
CDR3nt: TGCGCCAGCAGCCAAGTAGCCGATAACACTGAAGCTTTCTTT; CDR3aa: CASSQVADNTEAFF; j_gene: TRBJ1-1; d_gene: -; abundance: -; v_gene: TRBV4-3
CDR3nt: TGTGCCAGCAGTCTTCCCTTAGCGGGGGGGCACGGGATCTACGAGCAGTACTTC; CDR3aa: CASSLPLAGGHGIYEQYF; j_gene: TRBJ2-7; d_gene: TRBD2; abundance: -; v_gene: TRBV2
CDR3nt: TGCGCCAGCGGGACTAGCGGGAGCAATGAGCAGTTCTTC; CDR3aa: CASGTSGSNEQFF; j_gene: TRBJ2-1; d_gene: TRBD2; abundance: few; v_gene: TRBV10-1
CDR3nt: TGTGCCAGCAGCTTATTAGGACTAGCGGGAGTTGGTGAGCAGTTCTTC; CDR3aa: CASSLLGLAGVGEQFF; j_gene: TRBJ2-1; d_gene: TRBD2; abundance: -; v_gene: TRBV7-9